What follows are 18 T cell receptor beta chains derived from one specimen sequenced in a study of cytomegalovirus exposure and HLA in healthy donors. Researchers ran the PCR with 60 Vbeta and 13 Jbeta primers. The assay was immunoSEQ multiplex PCR, and TCRdb's table has in-frame clones only and misses some. The sample holds about 130,000 clones, around 80% seen once. Sequencing was done on a sample of PBMCs. These receptors all come from a female donor in good health and CMV-seronegative.

Only a few counts were recorded for this clone. Written as DNA, the CDR3 is TGTGCCAGCAAGAGACAGGGAGTTGGCAATCAGCCCCAGCATTTT. Translation gives CASKRQGVGNQPQHF. The chain recombines TRBV2 with TRBJ1-5, with TRBD1 matching 7 bases. Germline CDR1 SNHLY, CDR2 FYNNEI. Trimming cost V 7 bases and J 2 bases; bases outside gene matches: 8. This CDR3 is built from 15 residues.

The chain employs TRBV28 and TRBJ1-1; 7 nucleotides line up with TRBD1. The J segment lost 2 bases and the V segment lost 3 bases, leaving 9 bases of the junction unmatched. This CDR3 comprises 16 residues. The germline V gene has CDR1 MDHEN and CDR2 SYDVKM. The CDR3: CASSFPTGLRNTEAFF. CDR3 DNA sequence: TGTGCCAGCAGTTTCCCGACAGGGTTGAGAAACACTGAAGCTTTCTTT.

J is TRBJ2-3 and V is TRBV5-4; a weak D match, TRBD2 (6 bases). Germline V gives CDR1 SGHNT, CDR2 YYREEE (reference sequence). The CDR3 has 15 residues. V was clipped by 4 bases and J by 0 bases, with 12 bases between them. The CDR3 nucleotides are TGTGCCAGCAGCAGGCGGGACGCGAGCACAGATACGCAGTATTTT. Translated, it gives CASSRRDASTDTQYF.

This chain joins TRBV2 and TRBJ1-4; D is unclear. Germline CDR1 SNHLY, CDR2 FYNNEI. Trimming stripped 4 bases from V and 8 bases from J, with 14 bases between. The CDR3 has 14 residues. CDR3 DNA sequence: TGTGCCAGCAGTGGCGTGAAAAGAGGGGAAAAACTGTTTTTT. Its protein product is CASSGVKRGEKLFF. The variable domain in full, completed from reference TRBV2 and TRBJ1-4, reads EPEVTQTPSHQVTQMGQEVILRCVPISNHLYFYWYRQILGQKVEFLVSFYNNEISEKSEIFDDQFSVERPDGSNFTLKIRSTKLEDSAMYFCASSGVKRGEKLFFGSGTQLSVL.

The genes are TRBV30 and TRBJ2-6; a possible D gene is TRBD2 (6 bases). Trimming removed 0 bases at V and 0 bases at J, with 24 bases between. The CDR3 totals 21 residues. CDR1 is GTSNPN and CDR2 is SVGIG in the germline V gene (reference sequence). Here the CDR3 reads CAWSVRLGRTPVYSGANVLTF. CDR3 nucleotide sequence: TGTGCCTGGAGTGTAAGGTTGGGGAGGACGCCTGTTTACTCTGGGGCCAACGTCCTGACTTTC.

This sequence joins TRBV10-3 and TRBJ2-1; TRBD2 agrees at 11 bases. V was pared by 2 bases and J by 5 bases, with 8 bases of the junction left unmatched. The CDR3 has 17 residues. Germline CDR1 and CDR2: ENHRY and SYGVKD. CDR3 in DNA: TGTGCCATCAGTGAGCCTATAGCGGGAGGGCCGAACAATGAGCAGTTCTTC. Protein product: CAISEPIAGGPNNEQFF.

This rearrangement joins TRBV21-1 to TRBJ1-1; the DNA was not used to check the table's D call, TRBD1. TRBV21-1 is a documented pseudogene. There are 16 residues in the CDR3. The CDR3 DNA follows: TGTGCCAGCAGCAAAGAGGGGGCCCCTGGGAACACTGAAGCTTTCTTT. Translation: CASSKEGAPGNTEAFF.

The gene calls are TRBV4-2 and TRBJ1-1; TRBD1 is a possible D gene (6 bases). CDR1 is LGHNA and CDR2 is YNFKEQ in the germline V gene. This CDR3 spans 15 amino acids. V lost 0 bases and J lost 1, with 9 bases in between. CDR3 DNA: TGTGCCAGCAGCCAAGATCAGGGGAGGAACACTGAAGCTTTCTTT. This gives the protein CASSQDQGRNTEAFF.

This clone has a handful of counts. This sample also contains other DNA sequences that code for the same CDR3. This sequence joins TRBV19 and TRBJ2-1; TRBD2 aligns across 7 bases. V was pared by 0 bases and J by 8 bases, with 4 bases of the junction left unmatched. Germline V gene lookup returns CDR1 LNHDA and CDR2 SQIVND (reference sequence). CDR3 length: 14 amino acids. CDR3 nucleotide sequence: TGTGCCAGTAGTATAGATCGGAGCGGGGATGAGCAGTTCTTC. Amino acids: CASSIDRSGDEQFF.

This chain links TRBV11-2 with TRBJ2-3, with TRBD2 identical over 8 bases. There are 16 residues in the CDR3. The J segment lost 4 bases and the V segment lost 1 base, leaving 7 bases of the junction unmatched. The germline gives CDR1 SGHAT, CDR2 FQNNGV. The CDR3 sequence is CASSLAGLALPDTQYF. In DNA, the CDR3 is TGTGCCAGCAGCTTAGCAGGACTAGCCCTCCCAGATACGCAGTATTTT. Full variable domain (remainder filled in from reference TRBV11-2 and TRBJ2-3): EAGVAQSPRYKIIEKRQSVAFWCNPISGHATLYWYQQILGQGPKLLIQFQNNGVVDDSQLPKDRFSAERLKGVDSTLKIQPAKLEDSAVYLCASSLAGLALPDTQYFGPGTRLTVL.

The chain couples TRBV5-1 to TRBJ2-1, with D uncertain. CDR3 length: 15 amino acids. Trimming took 0 bases from V and 0 from J, leaving 7 bases between them. Germline CDR1 reads SGHRS; CDR2 reads YFSETQ. The CDR3: CASSLERSSYNEQFF. CDR3 DNA: TGCGCCAGCAGCTTGGAAAGGAGCTCCTACAATGAGCAGTTCTTC.

The chain couples TRBV5-6 to TRBJ2-7, with 7 nucleotides matching TRBD1. Germline V gene data show CDR1 as SGHDT and CDR2 as YYEEEE. Trimming cost V 5 bases and J 3 bases; bases outside gene matches: 8. The CDR3 extends over 14 amino acids. The CDR3 DNA is TGTGCCAGCAGTGAAAGACAGGGCAGCTACGAGCAGTACTTC. It encodes CASSERQGSYEQYF.

This rearrangement joins TRBV4-2 to TRBJ1-4; D is possibly TRBD1 (5 bases). The V end was cut by 4 bases, the J end by 0 bases, with 12 bases between. Germline lookup yields CDR1 LGHNA and CDR2 YNFKEQ. The CDR3 runs to 16 residues. The CDR3 sequence: CASSPTGTATNEKLFF. The CDR3 nucleotides read TGTGCCAGCAGCCCGACCGGGACTGCAACTAATGAAAAACTGTTTTTT.

The chain has TRBV10-3 and TRBJ2-7; TRBD1 might be the D (6 bases). Germline assignment: CDR1 ENHRY and CDR2 SYGVKD. The CDR3 has 14 amino acids. V was pared by 3 bases and J by 1 base, with 10 bases between. The CDR3 loop is CAISDRQDSYEQYF. In DNA, the CDR3 is TGTGCCATCAGTGACCGACAGGATTCCTACGAGCAGTACTTC.

The chain couples TRBV4-3 to TRBJ2-3; 8 positions agree with TRBD2. The CDR3 totals 17 residues. Germline V gene lookup returns CDR1 LGHNA and CDR2 YSLEER. V was clipped by 0 bases and J by 1 base; unmatched bases: 6. CDR3: CASSQDRSGSRTDTQYF. The CDR3 DNA sequence: TGCGCCAGCAGCCAAGACCGAAGCGGGAGCCGCACAGATACGCAGTATTTT.

The V gene is TRBV25-1, the J gene TRBJ2-5; 7 positions match TRBD2. Germline CDR1 and CDR2: MGHDK and SYGVNS. The ends lost 5 bases at V and 5 bases at J; junction bases unmatched: 2. CDR3 length: 12 residues. CDR3 sequence: CASSTSVETQYF. The CDR3 DNA reads TGTGCCAGCAGTACTAGCGTGGAGACCCAGTACTTC.

The CDR3: CASSTQGRELFF. The CDR3 nucleotides are TGTGCCAGCAGCACACAGGGCCGGGAGCTGTTTTTT. The chain uses TRBV7-2 and TRBJ2-2; possibly TRBD1 for D (6 bases). Per germline, CDR1 SGHTA and CDR2 FQGNSA. The germline V and J ends were trimmed by 5 bases and 9 bases, with 10 bases remaining between them. The CDR3 spans 12 residues.

The chain has TRBV7-2 and TRBJ1-2; possibly TRBD1 for D (5 bases). The CDR3 extends over 15 amino acids. Trimming removed 1 base at V and 8 bases at J, with 17 bases between. CDR1 and CDR2 (germline): SGHTA, FQGNSA. This CDR3 is CASSLVGGGGEGYTF. The CDR3 region has the DNA TGTGCCAGCAGCTTAGTGGGGGGGGGAGGGGAGGGCTACACCTTC.